Presented here are 4 T cell receptor beta chains from one specimen sequenced in a study of CD8 T cells in ankylosing spondylitis. Findings and caveats of the study: One TCR beta motif, made up of fewer than 10 highly homologous variants, appeared characteristic of ankylosing spondylitis blood.

Antigens for these TCRs are unknown. TCRdb processed the 5' RACE reads anew with MiXCR; each CDR3 protein has one entry. The sample lists 130,000 or so distinct CDR3 sequences, about a sixth seen once, with around a third in the top ten. The sample taken for sequencing was blood, either unsorted or a sorted T cell fraction (not recorded which). Source of these receptors: a male donor with ankylosing spondylitis.

In its sample, this clonotype was seen many times. The chain uses TRBV10-3 and TRBJ2-1; 13 bases map to TRBD2. The CDR3 length is 17 residues. J was trimmed by 5 bases and V by 0 bases; bases with no gene match: 4. Germline CDR1 reads ENHRY; CDR2 reads SYGVKD. The CDR3 region has the DNA TGTGCCATCAGTGAGTCAACTAGCGGGAGGGCGGACAATGAGCAGTTCTTC. This translates into CAISESTSGRADNEQFF.

Only a few counts were recorded for this clonotype. The V and J genes are TRBV28 and TRBJ2-1, with 11 positions matching TRBD2. With 2 bases clipped from V and 1 base from J, the junction kept 10 bases outside the gene matches. The CDR3 spans 19 residues. Germline V gene lookup returns CDR1 MDHEN and CDR2 SYDVKM. CDR3 region: CASSLRLAGGPWSYNEQFF. For the CDR3, the DNA is TGTGCCAGCAGTTTACGTTTAGCGGGAGGGCCTTGGTCCTACAATGAGCAGTTCTTC.

The V call is TRBV20-1, the J call TRBJ2-7; tentatively, D is TRBD1 (5 bases). V lost 2 bases, J lost 0 bases, and 5 bases lay in between. This CDR3 has 12 residues. Germline V gives CDR1 DFQATT, CDR2 SNEGSKA (reference sequence). In DNA form, the CDR3 reads TGCAGTGCTAGACAGGGCTCCTACGAGCAGTACTTC. This sequence encodes CSARQGSYEQYF.

The table lists this clonotype with a few counts. This rearrangement joins TRBV6-2 or TRBV6-3 to TRBJ1-1; no reliable D call. Trimming shortened V by 5 bases and J by 6 bases, and 13 bases separated the two germline ends. CDR3 length equals 13 residues. From germline, CDR1 is MNHEY and CDR2 SVGEGT. The CDR3 DNA sequence: TGTGCCAGCAGTAGCCCCCGGAGTGCTGAAGCTTTCTTT. This encodes CASSSPRSAEAFF.